The 32 T cell receptor beta chains below all came from one sample that was sequenced in a study of Graves' ophthalmopathy and Graves' hyperthyroidism. The authors amplified TCR beta CDR3 regions from RNA transcripts. The workflow started with a first-round RT-PCR run with HTBI primers and then moved on to a second-round multiplex PCR. Each CDR3 protein is one row after TCRdb ran MiXCR on the multiplex PCR reads. Counted here are around 470,000 distinct CDR3 sequences, approximately 14% occurring once; the ten biggest clones make up over 8%. The sequencing sample was made of blood. Every receptor here comes from a woman in her 30s with Graves' ophthalmopathy.

The table lists this clonotype with many counts. The rearrangement joins TRBV12-3 or TRBV12-4 to TRBJ2-5, with 9 bases aligning to TRBD2. Trimming at V came to 8 bases and at J to 4 bases, leaving 8 bases not matched to a gene. This CDR3 contains 14 residues. CDR3 protein: CASLRAGGGETQYF. DNA of the CDR3: TGTGCCAGCCTTCGAGCGGGAGGAGGAGAGACCCAGTACTTC.

This clonotype was seen repeatedly, ten times or more. The rearrangement uses TRBV6-1 and TRBJ1-5; the D gene is possibly TRBD1 (5 bases). V lost 3 bases to trimming and J lost 7 bases, with 13 bases between them. The V gene's germline CDR1 is MNHNS and CDR2 SASEGT. The CDR3 is 14 residues long. The CDR3 sequence: CASSDKGDRQPQHF. CDR3 DNA: TGTGCCAGCAGTGATAAAGGGGATCGGCAGCCCCAGCATTTT.

This clonotype was observed a few times. This rearrangement joins TRBV12-3 or TRBV12-4 to TRBJ2-5; no clear D gene. The CDR3 contains 13 residues. Trimming took 5 bases from V and 4 from J, leaving 11 bases between them. DNA for the CDR3: TGTGCCAGCAGTGTTAAGGTGGGAGAGACCCAGTACTTC. It yields the protein CASSVKVGETQYF.

V usage is TRBV18 and J usage is TRBJ1-3; TRBD1 might be the D (6 bases). Germline lookup yields CDR1 KGHSH and CDR2 LQKENI. This CDR3 spans 16 amino acids. The V gene lost 0 bases and the J gene lost 2 bases, with 11 bases spanning the gap. CDR3 sequence reads: CASSPPYAGAGNTIYF. As DNA, the CDR3 is TGTGCCAGCTCACCACCGTATGCAGGGGCTGGAAACACCATATATTTT.

This clonotype was seen once. This chain links TRBV6-1 with TRBJ1-2; a weak D match, TRBD1 (6 bases). CDR1 MNHNS and CDR2 SASEGT come from the germline V gene. Between the trimmed V and J ends, which lost 4 bases and 4 bases, there was a span of 10 bases. The CDR3 is 13 amino acids. The CDR3: CASSADRVYGYTF. The CDR3 DNA reads TGTGCCAGCAGTGCGGACAGAGTCTATGGCTACACCTTC.

Many counts were recorded for this clonotype. The V and J genes are TRBV20-1 and TRBJ2-5; a weak D match, TRBD2 (5 bases). The CDR3 consists of 14 residues. CDR1 DFQATT and CDR2 SNEGSKA come from the germline V gene (reference sequence). The V end lost 6 bases, the J end lost 7 bases, and 21 bases lay between the germline ends. The DNA for the CDR3 is TGCAGTGCATCGGAGGCTAGCTTCGCAGGGACCCAGTACTTC. Protein product: CSASEASFAGTQYF.

In its sample, this clonotype was seen many times. CDR3 sequence (DNA): TGTGCCAGCACCCGGGGGGGGACAGGGTTATTCGAGGACTATGGCTACACCTTC. It encodes CASTRGGTGLFEDYGYTF. V usage is TRBV12-3 or TRBV12-4 and J usage is TRBJ1-2, with TRBD1 matching over 9 bases. The CDR3 is made up of 18 amino acids. J gave up 3 bases and V 7 bases, and 18 bases lay outside the gene matches.

This clonotype was found many times. The V and J genes are TRBV7-9 and TRBJ2-7, with D possibly matching TRBD1 (5 bases). Trimming left V 1 base short and J 3 bases short, with 10 bases between. The CDR3 sequence is 14 residues long. Per germline, CDR1 SEHNR and CDR2 FQNEAQ (reference sequence). The CDR3 reads CASSLETDVYEQYF. CDR3 DNA: TGTGCCAGCAGCTTAGAGACAGACGTCTACGAGCAGTACTTC.

This clonotype was recorded many times. The chain joins TRBV12-3 or TRBV12-4 to TRBJ1-2; unclear D gene. V dropped 2 bases and J dropped 8 bases, with 12 bases sitting between them. This CDR3 is built from 13 residues. In DNA, the CDR3 is TGTGCCAGCAGTTTAAACGCAGGAATGGGCTACACCTTC. It encodes CASSLNAGMGYTF.

This clonotype was counted ten times or more. A read error may produce the germline difference seen at one junction end. The chain combines TRBV29-1 with TRBJ2-5; 7 nucleotides line up with TRBD1. The CDR3 is 12 amino acids. Germline V gives CDR1 SQVTM, CDR2 ANQGSEA. CDR3 DNA sequence: TGCAGCGGTGAACCAGGGGGAGAGACCCAGTACTTC. Protein sequence: CSGEPGGETQYF.

The chain uses TRBV5-1 and TRBJ2-1, with 10 bases matching TRBD1. The CDR3 spans 15 residues. The germline gives CDR1 SGHRS, CDR2 YFSETQ. The junction had 9 bases not matched to a gene; V was cut back by 5 bases and J by 7 bases. The DNA of the CDR3 is TGCGCCAGCAGTCCGCCGGGACAGGGGCAAAATGAGCAGTTCTTC. It translates to CASSPPGQGQNEQFF.

This clonotype has at least ten counts. The DNA of the CDR3 is TGTGCCAGCAGTCAGACTAGCTTCGAGCAGTACTTC. This translates into CASSQTSFEQYF. J is TRBJ2-7 and V is TRBV3-1; 7 nucleotides line up with TRBD2. The junction had 5 bases not matched to a gene; V was cut back by 6 bases and J by 6 bases. The CDR3 is 12 amino acids. Germline V lookup: CDR1 LGHDT, CDR2 YNNKEL (reference sequence).

In its sample, this clonotype was seen many times. The genes are TRBV19 and TRBJ1-1, with a possible D match to TRBD1 (5 bases). The CDR3 is made up of 15 amino acids. Germline V gene data show CDR1 as LNHDA and CDR2 as SQIVND (reference sequence). V dropped 3 bases and J dropped 1 base, with 12 bases sitting between them. This chain's CDR3 is CASSIWGSPNTEAFF. The CDR3 DNA reads as TGTGCCAGTAGTATTTGGGGCAGCCCGAACACTGAAGCTTTCTTT.

This clonotype was seen ten or more times. The rearrangement joins TRBV19 to TRBJ2-4, with D possibly matching TRBD1 (6 bases). V was cut by 8 bases and J by 5 bases, with 13 bases left in between. This CDR3 is built from 13 residues. Germline V gene data show CDR1 as LNHDA and CDR2 as SQIVND (reference sequence). Here the CDR3 DNA reads TGTGCCAGTCGGGCCAGGGGAGAAAACATTCAGTACTTC. Translating it yields CASRARGENIQYF.

This clonotype was counted many times. V and J are TRBV6-1 and TRBJ2-7; 9 bases map to TRBD2. The V gene end was trimmed by 6 bases and the J gene end by 10 bases; junction bases not matched to a gene: 13. The germline CDR1 and CDR2 sequences are MNHNS and SASEGT. The CDR3 has 14 amino acids. The CDR3 protein is CASSSTSGPFRQYF. The CDR3, as DNA: TGTGCCAGCAGCTCCACTAGCGGGCCCTTCCGACAGTACTTC.

The chain is built from TRBV9 and TRBJ2-5; possible D gene TRBD2, 7 bases. There are 15 residues in the CDR3. The germline V gene encodes CDR1 SGDLS and CDR2 YYNGEE. V dropped 1 base and J dropped 5 bases, with 15 bases sitting between them. CDR3 sequence reads: CASSVLGGGSETQYF. The CDR3 bases are TGTGCCAGCAGCGTACTGGGGGGGGGCTCGGAGACCCAGTACTTC.

This clonotype was recorded at least ten times. The chain has TRBV28 and TRBJ1-5; no clear D. V was pared by 4 bases and J by 0 bases, with 13 bases between. Germline V gene sequence: CDR1 MDHEN, CDR2 SYDVKM. This CDR3 region has 16 residues. In DNA form, the CDR3 reads TGTGCCAGCAGTTCAAGGGTTTCCTTTAGCAATCAGCCCCAGCATTTT. Translated: CASSSRVSFSNQPQHF.

This clonotype was counted many times. This chain links TRBV19 with TRBJ1-5, with D unclear. The CDR3 loop spans 13 amino acids. Trimming took off 5 bases at V and 0 bases at J, with 5 bases between the two ends. The germline V gene encodes CDR1 LNHDA and CDR2 SQIVND (reference sequence). CDR3 sequence reads: CASSQASNQPQHF. The DNA of the CDR3 is TGTGCCAGTAGTCAAGCTAGCAATCAGCCCCAGCATTTT.

In its sample, this clonotype was seen once. This may arise from a read error, as a much more abundant clone is one base away. The final CDR3 position lacks the conserved phenylalanine or tryptophan, pointing to a likely read error. Here the CDR3 reads CASSTGNLGAYGYTL. The CDR3 bases are TGCGCCAGCAGCACAGGGAATTTAGGGGCCTATGGCTACACCCTC. The chain employs TRBV5-1 and TRBJ1-2; a weak D match, TRBD1 (6 bases). The CDR3 length is 15 residues. V dropped 4 bases and J dropped 4 bases, with 17 bases sitting between them. Germline values: CDR1 SGHRS, CDR2 YFSETQ.

Points on this clonotype: A much larger clone differs by one base, so this may be a read error. The chain combines TRBV18 with TRBJ2-7, with D perhaps TRBD2 (5 bases). Germline CDR1 reads KGHSH; CDR2 reads LQKENI. V dropped 5 bases and J dropped 5 bases, with 13 bases sitting between them. The CDR3 consists of 13 residues. This chain's CDR3 is CASSLDRGDEQYF. DNA of the CDR3: TGTGCCAGCTCATTGGATCGGGGAGACGAGCAGTACTTC.

Only a few counts were recorded for this clonotype. The chain uses TRBV11-1 and TRBJ1-6; D remains ambiguous. The CDR3 length is 15 residues. V was pared by 3 bases and J by 7 bases, with 13 bases between. Germline V gene sequence: CDR1 SGHAT, CDR2 FQDESV (reference sequence). The CDR3 here is CASSLATSGNSPLHF. CDR3 in DNA: TGTGCCAGCAGCTTGGCTACATCGGGGAATTCACCCCTCCACTTT.

This clonotype was seen many times. V gene TRBV12-3 or TRBV12-4 combines with J gene TRBJ1-1; tentative D call: TRBD1 (5 bases). V was cut by 7 bases and J by 1 base, with 10 bases left in between. The CDR3 length is 13 residues. The CDR3 bases are TGTGCCAGCATCCGGGACGCGAACACTGAAGCTTTCTTT. Translation gives CASIRDANTEAFF.

V is TRBV6-1 and J is TRBJ1-6; TRBD1 might be the D (5 bases). Germline values: CDR1 MNHNS, CDR2 SASEGT. CDR3 length: 16 amino acids. The V gene lost 6 bases and the J gene lost 7 bases, with 19 bases spanning the gap. The CDR3 DNA reads as TGTGCCAGCAGGGGACTTTTGGGGGTTGACAATTCACCCCTCCACTTT. Translating it yields CASRGLLGVDNSPLHF.

The genes are TRBV20-1 and TRBJ1-1, with 11 nucleotides matching TRBD1. J lost 1 base, V lost 6 bases, and 7 bases had no gene match. CDR1 and CDR2 from the germline V gene are DFQATT and SNEGSKA (reference sequence). CDR3 length: 15 amino acids. Here the CDR3 DNA reads TGCAGTGCGCGGAGGGGACAGGGGGAGAACACTGAAGCTTTCTTT. This codes for CSARRGQGENTEAFF.

The sample holds a few counts of this clonotype. This chain uses TRBV12-3 or TRBV12-4 with TRBJ1-1, with unresolved D. CDR3 length: 14 amino acids. Trimming cost V 2 bases and J 4 bases, with 11 bases left between them. The CDR3, as DNA: TGTGCCAGCAGTTTAACCACGGGTAGCACTGAAGCTTTCTTT. Translating it yields CASSLTTGSTEAFF.

This clonotype turned up a few times. The V and J genes are TRBV9 and TRBJ2-5; the D gene is possibly TRBD2 (6 bases). Germline lookup yields CDR1 SGDLS and CDR2 YYNGEE. This CDR3 region has 15 residues. The V and J ends lost 2 bases and 5 bases respectively, with 16 bases between them. CDR3: CASSVLEGRAETQYF. CDR3 nucleotides: TGTGCCAGCAGCGTTTTGGAGGGTCGAGCGGAGACCCAGTACTTC. The complete variable domain, with remaining parts taken from reference TRBV9 and TRBJ2-5, reads DSGVTQTPKHLITATGQRVTLRCSPRSGDLSVYWYQQSLDQGLQFLIQYYNGEERAKGNILERFSAQQFPDLHSELNLSSLELGDSALYFCASSVLEGRAETQYFGPGTRLLVL.

This clonotype was seen repeatedly, ten times or more. The chain recombines TRBV2 with TRBJ2-5, with D possibly TRBD2 on 6 matching bases. The CDR3 is 13 amino acids. Germline V CDR1 and CDR2: SNHLY, FYNNEI. V gave up 6 bases and J gave up 2 bases, with 10 bases separating them. CDR3: CASSMAGQETQYF. For the CDR3, the DNA is TGTGCCAGCAGCATGGCGGGGCAAGAGACCCAGTACTTC.

This clonotype has a count of ten or more. The V gene is TRBV27, the J gene TRBJ1-6, with D perhaps matching TRBD1 (5 bases). The V and J ends lost 4 bases and 0 bases respectively, with 19 bases between them. This CDR3 is built from 19 residues. CDR1 and CDR2 from the germline V gene are MNHEY and SMNVEV (reference sequence). CDR3 bases: TGTGCCAGCAGTTGGGGACGACCCATGGGGGGCTCCTATAATTCACCCCTCCACTTT. Translation: CASSWGRPMGGSYNSPLHF.

The chain employs TRBV30 and TRBJ2-7; TRBD2 matches at 13 bases. Trimming cost V 1 base and J 4 bases; bases outside gene matches: 7. The CDR3 sequence is 16 residues long. CDR1 and CDR2 from the germline V gene are GTSNPN and SVGIG (reference sequence). The CDR3 bases are TGTGCCTGGAGTGGGACTAGCGGGAGTTCTTGGTACGAGCAGTACTTC. Translated, it gives CAWSGTSGSSWYEQYF.

A remark on this clonotype: The junction differs from germline at one of its ends, possibly a read error. This chain uses TRBV11-2 with TRBJ1-1; maybe TRBD1 (6 bases). The CDR3 totals 12 residues. CDR1 SGHAT and CDR2 FQNNGV come from the germline V gene. DNA of the CDR3: TGTGCCAGCAGCTTCAGGACAGCTGAGGCTTTCTTT. Its translation is CASSFRTAEAFF.

This clonotype has at least ten counts. This chain joins TRBV7-9 and TRBJ1-2; no clear D. With 3 bases removed from V and 6 bases from J, the gap between germline ends came to 5 bases. The CDR3 has 11 amino acids. Germline V CDR1 and CDR2: SEHNR, FQNEAQ (reference sequence). CDR3 sequence: CASSFSNGYTF. Written as DNA, the CDR3 is TGTGCCAGCAGCTTCAGTAATGGCTACACCTTC.

This clonotype was picked up many times. The chain uses TRBV9 and TRBJ1-3; no definite D call. Germline lookup yields CDR1 SGDLS and CDR2 YYNGEE. V lost 4 bases to trimming and J lost 4 bases, with 9 bases between them. The CDR3 is 13 residues long. In DNA form, the CDR3 reads TGTGCCAGCAGCTCAGATCGAGGAAACACCATATATTTT. It codes for CASSSDRGNTIYF.